The 30 T cell receptor beta chains reported below all come from one sample, sequenced in a study of Graves' ophthalmopathy and Graves' hyperthyroidism. RNA transcripts served as template for amplifying TCR beta CDR3 sequences. RT-PCR in the first round used HTBI primers; a second-round multiplex PCR followed. TCRdb re-analysed the multiplex PCR reads in MiXCR, keeping a single row per CDR3 protein. The sample includes about 660,000 distinct CDR3 sequences, just over 40% of them seen just once. Sequencing was carried out using peripheral blood. The receptor set was obtained from an adult man with Graves' ophthalmopathy.

Notes on this clonotype: One base away lies a much larger clone, so this may be a sequencing read error. Since no conserved phenylalanine or tryptophan closes the CDR3, a read error is the likely cause. The J gene is TRBJ2-5, the V gene TRBV12-3 or TRBV12-4; TRBD1 is a possible D gene (5 bases). V lost 6 bases, J lost 0 bases, and 8 bases lay in between. The CDR3 is 13 residues long. The CDR3, as DNA: TGTGCCAGCAGGGACATATACCAAGAGACCCAGTACGTC. Its protein product is CASRDIYQETQYV.

This clonotype was found many times. The chain couples TRBV2 to TRBJ1-6, with a possible D match to TRBD1 (5 bases). Germline values: CDR1 SNHLY, CDR2 FYNNEI. The CDR3 spans 16 residues. Trimming took 4 bases from V and 6 from J, leaving 16 bases between them. CDR3 nucleotide sequence: TGTGCCAGCAGTGGGGGGACGGGATTTGCTAATTCACCCCTCCACTTT. Protein: CASSGGTGFANSPLHF.

This clonotype was recorded a few times. This chain connects TRBV3-1 to TRBJ2-7, with 8 nucleotides matching TRBD2. CDR1 LGHDT and CDR2 YNNKEL come from the germline V gene (reference sequence). Trimming at V came to 1 base and at J to 3 bases, leaving 5 bases not matched to a gene. The CDR3 contains 15 residues. The CDR3 spells CASSQGALAGYEQYF. As DNA, the CDR3 is TGTGCCAGCAGCCAAGGTGCCCTAGCGGGCTACGAGCAGTACTTC.

In regard to this clonotype: Sequence at one end of the junction differs from germline and may be a read error. V gene TRBV2 combines with J gene TRBJ2-1; TRBD2 agrees at 11 bases. The CDR3 is 15 amino acids. CDR1 and CDR2 from the germline V gene are SNHLY and FYNNEI. This chain's CDR3 is CATSHGLAGGREQFF. The CDR3 DNA is TGTGCCACCAGTCATGGTCTAGCGGGAGGTCGGGAGCAGTTCTTC.

The chain combines TRBV24-1 with TRBJ2-1; 13 nucleotides align to TRBD2. CDR1 is KGHDR and CDR2 is SFDVKD in the germline V gene. Trimming cost V 12 bases and J 6 bases; bases outside gene matches: 4. This CDR3 has 13 amino acids. CDR3 region: CASRTSGSNEQFF. CDR3 sequence (DNA): TGTGCCTCTCGGACTAGCGGGAGCAATGAGCAGTTCTTC.

This sequence joins TRBV5-4 and TRBJ2-5; D gene ambiguous. Trimming took off 4 bases at V and 2 bases at J, with 9 bases between the two ends. The CDR3 consists of 13 residues. From germline, CDR1 is SGHNT and CDR2 YYREEE (reference sequence). CDR3 loop: CASSAEIQETQYF. The CDR3 DNA follows: TGTGCCAGCAGCGCCGAAATACAAGAGACCCAGTACTTC.

This clonotype occurred many times. The V gene is TRBV10-3, the J gene TRBJ2-5; D remains ambiguous. Trimming cost V 0 bases and J 5 bases, with 13 bases left between them. Germline CDR1 and CDR2: ENHRY and SYGVKD. The CDR3 runs 15 residues. The CDR3 loop is CAISESGLIGETQYF. The DNA of the CDR3 is TGTGCCATCAGTGAGTCCGGCCTAATCGGGGAGACCCAGTACTTC.

This clonotype turned up a few times. The chain has TRBV2 and TRBJ2-7; 8 bases line up with TRBD1. J lost 5 bases, V lost 5 bases, and 2 bases had no gene match. The CDR3 runs 12 residues. Per the germline V gene, CDR1 is SNHLY and CDR2 is FYNNEI. CDR3 in DNA: TGTGCCAGCAGTCTACAGGGGGACGAGCAGTACTTC. It translates to CASSLQGDEQYF.

The rearrangement uses TRBV10-3 and TRBJ2-7; 9 bases map to TRBD1. The V segment lost 0 bases and the J segment 4 bases; nucleotides outside the gene matches: 1. The CDR3 spans 14 residues. Looked up from germline, CDR1 is ENHRY and CDR2 is SYGVKD. This chain's CDR3 is CAISESGTGYEQYF. In DNA form, the CDR3 reads TGTGCCATCAGTGAGTCCGGGACAGGGTACGAGCAGTACTTC.

Note on this clonotype: Possible read error: a much larger clone is one base away. Here the CDR3 reads CASSWGGFTEAFF. The CDR3 bases are TGTGCCAGCAGCTGGGGGGGGTTTACTGAAGCTTTCTTT. This chain uses TRBV7-8 with TRBJ1-1; D perhaps matches TRBD1 (5 bases). Trimming took off 4 bases at V and 5 bases at J, with 11 bases between the two ends. Germline CDR1 and CDR2: SGHVS and FQNEAQ. The CDR3 is 13 residues long.

The chain joins TRBV12-5 to TRBJ1-5; D is perhaps TRBD1 (5 bases). Trimming took 1 base from V and 9 from J, leaving 22 bases between them. The CDR3 is 17 residues long. The germline gives CDR1 LGHNT, CDR2 FRNRAP. The CDR3 DNA sequence: TGTGCTAGTGGTTTGGCACTAGGTGGGGACTACCTTTGGCCCCAGCATTTT. It yields the protein CASGLALGGDYLWPQHF.

This clonotype has at least ten counts. This chain uses TRBV5-1 with TRBJ2-5; no reliable D call. The CDR3 has 13 amino acids. Germline V lookup: CDR1 SGHRS, CDR2 YFSETQ. V lost 4 bases and J 2 bases, leaving 9 bases between the germline ends. CDR3 in amino acids: CASSRPLQETQYF. In DNA form, the CDR3 reads TGCGCCAGCAGCCGACCTCTGCAAGAGACCCAGTACTTC.

V and J are TRBV10-3 and TRBJ2-5, with 7 positions matching TRBD1. The end of the DNA aligns better with TRBJ2-1, so the J call may be wrong. The V gene's germline CDR1 is ENHRY and CDR2 SYGVKD. The CDR3 is 19 residues long. The CDR3 nucleotides are TGTGCCATCAGTGAGGTGCGACAGGGCAAAAGGGTCACCTGGGATGAGCAGTTCTTC. Encoded protein: CAISEVRQGKRVTWDEQFF.

This clonotype was seen more than once but under ten times. V and J are TRBV7-2 and TRBJ1-6; D gene ambiguous. Trimming pared 5 bases from V and 8 bases from J, leaving 10 bases between. The CDR3 extends over 13 amino acids. Germline lookup yields CDR1 SGHTA and CDR2 FQGNSA. The CDR3 reads CASSPDGDSPLHF. The DNA of the CDR3 is TGTGCCAGCAGCCCGGACGGAGATTCACCCCTCCACTTT.

In this sample, this clonotype turned up many times. The chain carries TRBV29-1 and TRBJ2-2; D possibly uses TRBD1 or TRBD2 (6 bases each). Germline CDR1 SQVTM, CDR2 ANQGSEA. This CDR3 comprises 17 residues. V was clipped by 5 bases and J by 1 base, with 20 bases between them. The CDR3 region is CSVHPGRGGLNTGELFF. As DNA, the CDR3 is TGCAGCGTTCACCCCGGTCGAGGGGGGTTGAACACCGGGGAGCTGTTTTTT.

This clonotype was counted many times. This chain links TRBV7-8 with TRBJ1-2; 10 nucleotides match TRBD1. In germline, CDR1 is SGHVS, CDR2 FQNEAQ. The CDR3 sequence is 16 residues long. V lost 5 bases, J lost 8 bases, and 14 bases stayed unmatched. Here the CDR3 DNA reads TGTGCCAGCAGCCAAAATGGGGACAGGGGAAGTCGAGGCTACACCTTC. This gives the protein CASSQNGDRGSRGYTF. The whole variable domain, filled in from reference TRBV7-8 and TRBJ1-2, reads GAGVSQSPRYKVAKRGQDVALRCDPISGHVSLFWYQQALGQGPEFLTYFQNEAQLDKSGLPSDRFFAERPEGSVSTLKIQRTQQEDSAVYLCASSQNGDRGSRGYTFGSGTRLTVV.

There are a few counts of this clonotype. Compared with germline, one end of the junction differs, possibly owing to a read error. The gene calls are TRBV12-3 or TRBV12-4 and TRBJ1-3; a weak D match, TRBD1 (6 bases). The CDR3 consists of 15 residues. The CDR3 is CASGPDRNSGNTTYF. The CDR3, as DNA: TGTGCCAGCGGTCCCGACAGGAACTCTGGAAACACCACATATTTT.

This clonotype has a count of ten or more. V and J are TRBV20-1 and TRBJ2-5; TRBD2 agrees at 9 bases. The CDR3 spans 13 residues. V shed 7 bases, J shed 5 bases, and the junction held 8 bases outside the gene matches. The germline V gene has CDR1 DFQATT and CDR2 SNEGSKA (reference sequence). CDR3 nucleotide sequence: TGCAGTGGCCGGCGGGGGGGCGATGAGACCCAGTACTTC. It codes for CSGRRGGDETQYF.

This clonotype was seen ten or more times. The chain joins TRBV4-2 to TRBJ2-7; TRBD2 matches 7 bases. V shed 1 base and J 3 bases; nucleotides not matched to a gene: 3. The length of the CDR3 is 14 residues. Germline CDR1 reads LGHNA; CDR2 reads YNFKEQ. The CDR3 DNA follows: TGTGCCAGCAGCCAAGGGACTAGTTTCTACGAGCAGTACTTC. Amino acid sequence: CASSQGTSFYEQYF.

In this sample, this clonotype turned up a few times. The chain recombines TRBV12-3 or TRBV12-4 with TRBJ2-2, with 16 bases aligning to TRBD2. V lost 5 bases to trimming and J lost 4 bases; unmatched junction nucleotides: 16. CDR3 size: 21 residues. The CDR3 is CASSPRLPGTSGRGGTGELFF. CDR3 nucleotide sequence: TGTGCCAGCAGTCCCCGCCTGCCCGGGACTAGCGGGAGGGGAGGCACCGGGGAGCTGTTTTTT.

This clonotype was detected ten times or more. This chain links TRBV7-8 with TRBJ1-3; D is uncertain. V lost 2 bases and J 0 bases, leaving 11 bases between the germline ends. The CDR3 has 16 amino acids. The germline CDR1 and CDR2 sequences are SGHVS and FQNEAQ. The CDR3 loop is CASSLRADYSGNTIYF. In DNA form, the CDR3 reads TGTGCCAGCAGCTTACGGGCAGACTACTCTGGAAACACCATATATTTT.

This clonotype was seen many times. This rearrangement joins TRBV25-1 to TRBJ1-4; 8 bases fit TRBD1. CDR1 and CDR2 (germline): MGHDK, SYGVNS. This CDR3 is built from 15 residues. V trimming: 2 bases; J trimming: 8 bases; junction bases outside the gene matches: 7. This CDR3 is CASSERTGSVEKLFF. The CDR3 DNA reads TGTGCCAGCAGTGAACGGACAGGGTCAGTCGAAAAACTGTTTTTT. The full variable domain, its missing parts supplied by reference TRBV25-1 and TRBJ1-4, is EADIYQTPRYLVIGTGKKITLECSQTMGHDKMYWYQQDPGMELHLIHYSYGVNSTEKGDLSSESTVSRIRTEHFPLTLESARPSHTSQYLCASSERTGSVEKLFFGSGTQLSVL.

This clonotype has at least ten counts. The chain carries TRBV20-1 and TRBJ2-5, with a weak D call TRBD2 (6 bases). Trimming stripped 5 bases from V and 5 bases from J, with 15 bases between. Germline CDR1 DFQATT, CDR2 SNEGSKA (reference sequence). CDR3 size: 13 residues. CDR3 DNA: TGCAGTGCTCAGGCAGGGAGGATGGAGACCCAGTACTTC. Translated: CSAQAGRMETQYF.

At least ten counts were recorded for this clonotype. The CDR3 region has the DNA TGTGCCACCCGACAGGGGGATGGCTACACCTTC. Its protein is CATRQGDGYTF. V is TRBV10-3 and J is TRBJ1-2; TRBD1 aligns across 9 bases. The CDR3 runs to 11 residues. Looked up from germline, CDR1 is ENHRY and CDR2 is SYGVKD. Losses at the gene ends were 10 bases for V and 6 bases for J; bases not matched to a gene: 3.

This clonotype was recorded at least ten times. The chain recombines TRBV4-2 with TRBJ1-5; perhaps TRBD1 as D (6 bases). Germline V gene lookup returns CDR1 LGHNA and CDR2 YNFKEQ. V shed 4 bases and J shed 0 bases, with 10 bases lying between them. The CDR3 totals 15 residues. CDR3 sequence (DNA): TGTGCCAGCAGCCCGAGGACAGATAGCAATCAGCCCCAGCATTTT. Encoded protein: CASSPRTDSNQPQHF.

In nucleotides, the CDR3 is TGTGCCAGCAGCTTAGGAGGAGGTTCCTCGTCAACTGAAGCTTTCTTT. Protein: CASSLGGGSSSTEAFF. The V gene is TRBV7-2, the J gene TRBJ1-1; D is unresolved. This CDR3 comprises 16 residues. V lost 1 base and J lost 5, with 17 bases in between. The germline gives CDR1 SGHTA, CDR2 FQGNSA.

This clonotype has a count of ten or more. The chain recombines TRBV9 with TRBJ2-5, with 8 bases fitting TRBD2. CDR1 is SGDLS and CDR2 is YYNGEE in the germline V gene. Trimming at V came to 2 bases and at J to 5 bases, leaving 8 bases not matched to a gene. This CDR3 has 15 residues. As DNA, the CDR3 is TGTGCCAGCAGCGTTTTCAGCGGGAGTGTCGAGACCCAGTACTTC. As protein: CASSVFSGSVETQYF.

This chain joins TRBV6-7 and TRBJ1-6; the D gene is possibly TRBD1 (6 bases). TRBV6-7 is known as an ORF, though its function is uncertain. V was clipped by 0 bases and J by 9 bases, with 12 bases between them. The CDR3 consists of 15 residues. The CDR3: CASSYSEGGSSPLHF. CDR3 nucleotides: TGTGCCAGCAGTTACTCTGAAGGGGGAAGTTCACCCCTCCACTTT.

At least ten counts were recorded for this clonotype. This rearrangement joins TRBV27 to TRBJ1-2; the match to TRBD1 covers 12 bases. V gave up 5 bases and J gave up 8 bases; unmatched junction bases: 6. The CDR3 has 14 amino acids. Germline V lookup: CDR1 MNHEY, CDR2 SMNVEV (reference sequence). Here the CDR3 DNA reads TGTGCCAGCAGTGCCTGGGACAGGGGGCCCGGCTACACCTTC. Its translation is CASSAWDRGPGYTF.

The chain employs TRBV20-1 and TRBJ1-5; TRBD1 matches at 8 bases. Losses at the gene ends were 0 bases for V and 11 bases for J; bases not matched to a gene: 9. The CDR3 loop spans 14 amino acids. Germline assignment: CDR1 DFQATT and CDR2 SNEGSKA (reference sequence). The CDR3 DNA follows: TGCAGTGCTAGAGATCAGACAGGGGAGGAGACCCAGCATTTT. As protein: CSARDQTGEETQHF.